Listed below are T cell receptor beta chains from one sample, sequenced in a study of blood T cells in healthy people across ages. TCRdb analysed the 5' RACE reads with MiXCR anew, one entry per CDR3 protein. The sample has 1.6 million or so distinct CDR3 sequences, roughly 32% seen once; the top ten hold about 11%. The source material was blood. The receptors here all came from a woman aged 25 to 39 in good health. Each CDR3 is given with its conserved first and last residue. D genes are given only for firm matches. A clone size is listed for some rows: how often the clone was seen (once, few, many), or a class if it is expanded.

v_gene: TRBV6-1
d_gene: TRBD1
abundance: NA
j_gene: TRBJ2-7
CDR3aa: CTSAKEGQGAHEQYF
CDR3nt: TGTACCAGCGCAAAAGAGGGACAGGGGGCGCACGAGCAGTACTTC

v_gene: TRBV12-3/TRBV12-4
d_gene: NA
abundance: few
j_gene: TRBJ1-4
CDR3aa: CASSFWGEKLFF
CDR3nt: TGTGCCAGCAGTTTTTGGGGCGAAAAACTGTTTTTT

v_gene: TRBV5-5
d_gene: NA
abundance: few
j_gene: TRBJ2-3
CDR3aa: CASSFSQFSPGGADTQYF
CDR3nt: TGTGCCAGCAGCTTTTCTCAGTTCTCACCTGGTGGAGCAGATACGCAGTATTTT

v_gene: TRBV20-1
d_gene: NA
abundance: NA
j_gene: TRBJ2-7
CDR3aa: CSASPRGTGEQYF
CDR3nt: TGCAGTGCTAGCCCTCGCGGCACCGGTGAGCAGTACTTC

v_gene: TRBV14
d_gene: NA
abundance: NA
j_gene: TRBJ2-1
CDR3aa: CASSQADGSEQFF
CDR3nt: TGTGCCAGCAGCCAGGCCGACGGTTCGGAGCAGTTCTTC

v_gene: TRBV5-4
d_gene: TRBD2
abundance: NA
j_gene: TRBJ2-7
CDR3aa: CASSLAGGSPYEQYF
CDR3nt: TGTGCCAGCAGCTTGGCAGGCGGGAGTCCCTACGAGCAGTACTTC

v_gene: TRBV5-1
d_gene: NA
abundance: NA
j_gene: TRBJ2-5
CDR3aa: CASSLGAPAARREGEQYF
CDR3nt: TGCGCCAGCAGCTTGGGGGCCCCGGCGGCCAGGCGGGAAGGGGAGCAGTACTTC

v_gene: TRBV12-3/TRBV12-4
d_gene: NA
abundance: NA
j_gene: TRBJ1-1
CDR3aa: CASSFWGREAFF
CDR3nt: TGTGCCAGCAGTTTTTGGGGCCGTGAAGCTTTCTTT

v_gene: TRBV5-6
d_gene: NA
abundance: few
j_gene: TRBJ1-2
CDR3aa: CASKGPNYGYTF
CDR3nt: TGTGCCAGCAAAGGTCCTAACTATGGCTACACCTTC

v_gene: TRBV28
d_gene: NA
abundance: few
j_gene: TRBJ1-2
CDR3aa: CASSFSGAGYTF
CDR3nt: TGTGCCAGCAGTTTCTCGGGGGCTGGCTACACCTTC

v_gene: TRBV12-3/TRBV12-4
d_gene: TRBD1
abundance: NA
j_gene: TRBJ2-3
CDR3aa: CASSVGQVDTDTQYF
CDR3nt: TGTGCCAGCAGTGTGGGACAGGTGGACACAGATACGCAGTATTTT

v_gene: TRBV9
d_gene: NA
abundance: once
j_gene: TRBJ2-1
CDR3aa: CASSGTSISYDEQFF
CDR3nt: TGTGCCAGCAGCGGAACTAGCATCTCCTACGATGAGCAGTTCTTC